Presented here are 9 T cell receptor beta chains from one specimen sequenced in a study of human T cells and chemical hapten exposure. TCRdb re-derived calls from the RACE reads in MiXCR, one entry per CDR3 protein. The sample lists approximately 260,000 distinct CDR3 sequences, roughly 7.4% occurring once. The time point: pre-sensitization, week 0. The treatment is: therapeutic diphenylcyclopropenone sensitization with weekly scalp DPC. The sequencing used whole blood, collected in connection with sensitization to the hapten diphenylcyclopropenone (DPC). The receptors shown here come from a man between 18 and 29 years old with alopecia areata. Some clones in this sample may be carry-over from other donors' samples.

This chain connects TRBV7-9 to TRBJ1-1; D possibly corresponds to TRBD1 (5 bases). Trimming shortened V by 5 bases and J by 1 base, and 8 bases separated the two germline ends. Germline V gene sequence: CDR1 SEHNR, CDR2 FQNEAQ (reference sequence). The CDR3 consists of 13 residues. The CDR3 region has the DNA TGTGCCAGCAGCCGCGGACAGAACACTGAAGCTTTCTTT. The encoded protein is CASSRGQNTEAFF.

This clonotype was counted a few times. The chain recombines TRBV10-3 with TRBJ2-5; D might be TRBD2 (6 bases). Trimming left V 6 bases short and J 2 bases short, with 16 bases between. CDR3 length: 15 residues. Germline V CDR1 and CDR2: ENHRY, SYGVKD. The CDR3 spells CAISLSMGGQETQYF. The CDR3 DNA sequence: TGTGCCATCAGCCTTTCTATGGGGGGACAAGAGACCCAGTACTTC.

The J gene is TRBJ2-5, the V gene TRBV6-5; D might be TRBD1 (5 bases). With 0 bases removed from V and 3 bases from J, the gap between germline ends came to 14 bases. Germline CDR1 is MNHEY and CDR2 is SVGAGI. This CDR3 is 16 amino acids long. The CDR3: CASSYSWTRNKETQYF. The DNA of the CDR3 is TGTGCCAGCAGTTACTCGTGGACACGGAACAAAGAGACCCAGTACTTC.

CDR3 amino acids: CASSPTSTGNTEAFF. The CDR3 DNA reads as TGTGCCAGCAGCCCCACTTCGACAGGGAACACTGAAGCTTTCTTT. This chain joins TRBV6-5 and TRBJ1-1; TRBD1 is a possible D gene (6 bases). Germline CDR1 is MNHEY and CDR2 is SVGAGI. With 6 bases removed from V and 1 base from J, the gap between germline ends came to 15 bases. The length of the CDR3 is 15 residues.

This clonotype was seen many times. The gene calls are TRBV20-1 and TRBJ1-2; perhaps TRBD1 as D (5 bases). Trimming stripped 5 bases from V and 8 bases from J, with 12 bases between. This CDR3 region has 11 residues. Germline CDR1 is DFQATT and CDR2 is SNEGSKA (reference sequence). DNA for the CDR3: TGCAGTGCTGGGGGAGCGTGGGGCTACACCTTC. Protein: CSAGGAWGYTF.

This clonotype was counted between two and nine times. The J gene is TRBJ2-1, the V gene TRBV7-2; 7 positions match TRBD2. The germline gives CDR1 SGHTA, CDR2 FQGNSA. The trim removed 1 base at V and 4 bases at J, leaving 10 bases unmatched. This CDR3 has 17 amino acids. The DNA for the CDR3 is TGTGCCAGCAGCTTAGACCCCAGCGGGGCTACGTACAATGAGCAGTTCTTC. Encoded protein: CASSLDPSGATYNEQFF. The whole variable domain, filled in from reference TRBV7-2 and TRBJ2-1, reads GAGVSQSPSNKVTEKGKDVELRCDPISGHTALYWYRQSLGQGLEFLIYFQGNSAPDKSGLPSDRFSAERTGGSVSTLTIQRTQQEDSAVYLCASSLDPSGATYNEQFFGPGTRLTVL.

The sample holds a few counts of this clonotype. This chain joins TRBV6-5 and TRBJ2-1, with 9 nucleotides matching TRBD2. The J segment lost 3 bases and the V segment lost 2 bases, leaving 2 bases of the junction unmatched. The CDR3 length is 15 residues. The germline gives CDR1 MNHEY, CDR2 SVGAGI. CDR3 sequence: CASSYLAGNYNEQFF. DNA of the CDR3: TGTGCCAGCAGTTACCTAGCGGGGAACTACAATGAGCAGTTCTTC.

The CDR3 reads CASSLDRGRIYGYTF. CDR3 DNA: TGTGCCAGCAGCCTTGACAGGGGGCGCATCTATGGCTACACCTTC. V and J are TRBV6-5 and TRBJ1-2, with 10 bases fitting TRBD1. Germline-derived CDR1 and CDR2 are MNHEY and SVGAGI. J lost 4 bases, V lost 6 bases, and 8 bases had no gene match. This CDR3 contains 15 residues.

The J gene is TRBJ2-3, the V gene TRBV6-1; no reliable D call. The CDR3 runs to 16 residues. Germline V gene lookup returns CDR1 MNHNS and CDR2 SASEGT. Trimming removed 7 bases at V and 0 bases at J, with 17 bases between. The CDR3 region is CASTPPRAGSTDTQYF. In DNA form, the CDR3 reads TGTGCCAGCACCCCCCCCCGCGCAGGTAGCACAGATACGCAGTATTTT.